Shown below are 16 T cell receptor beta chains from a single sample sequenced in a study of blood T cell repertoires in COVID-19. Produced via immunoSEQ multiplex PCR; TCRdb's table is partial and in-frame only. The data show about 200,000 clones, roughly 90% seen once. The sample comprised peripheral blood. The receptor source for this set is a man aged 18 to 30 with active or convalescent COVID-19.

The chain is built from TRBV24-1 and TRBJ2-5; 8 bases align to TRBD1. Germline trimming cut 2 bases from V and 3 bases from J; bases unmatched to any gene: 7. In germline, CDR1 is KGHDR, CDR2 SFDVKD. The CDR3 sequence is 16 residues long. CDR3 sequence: CATSDSSGQAKETQYF. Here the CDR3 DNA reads TGTGCCACCAGTGATTCCTCGGGACAGGCTAAAGAGACCCAGTACTTC.

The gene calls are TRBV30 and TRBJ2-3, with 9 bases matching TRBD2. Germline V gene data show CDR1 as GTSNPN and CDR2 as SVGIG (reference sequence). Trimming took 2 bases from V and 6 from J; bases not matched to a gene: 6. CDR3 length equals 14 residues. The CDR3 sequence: CAWSLWREGDTQYF. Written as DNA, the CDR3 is TGTGCCTGGAGTCTCTGGCGGGAGGGGGATACGCAGTATTTT. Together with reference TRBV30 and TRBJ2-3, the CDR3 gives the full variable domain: SQTIHQWPATLVQPVGSPLSLECTVEGTSNPNLYWYRQAAGRGLQLLFYSVGIGQISSEVPQNLSASRPQDRQFILSSKKLLLSDSGFYLCAWSLWREGDTQYFGPGTRLTVL.

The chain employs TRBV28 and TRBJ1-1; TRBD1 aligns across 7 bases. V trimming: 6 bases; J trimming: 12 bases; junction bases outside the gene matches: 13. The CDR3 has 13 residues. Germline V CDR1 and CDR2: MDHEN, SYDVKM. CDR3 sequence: CASSSPDRSTTFF. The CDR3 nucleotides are TGTGCCAGCAGCTCTCCGGACAGGTCGACGACTTTCTTT.

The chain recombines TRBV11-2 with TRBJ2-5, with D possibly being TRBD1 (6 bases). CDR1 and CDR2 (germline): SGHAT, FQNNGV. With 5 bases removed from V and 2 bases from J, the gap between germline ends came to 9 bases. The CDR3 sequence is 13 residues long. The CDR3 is CASSPGHQETQYF. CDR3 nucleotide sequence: TGTGCCAGCAGCCCGGGACATCAAGAGACCCAGTACTTC.

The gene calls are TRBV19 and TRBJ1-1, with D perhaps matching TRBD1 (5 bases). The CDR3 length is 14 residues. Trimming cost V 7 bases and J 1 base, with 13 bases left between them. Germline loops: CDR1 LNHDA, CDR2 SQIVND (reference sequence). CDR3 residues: CASTSRGQNTEAFF. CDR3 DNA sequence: TGTGCCAGTACCAGTAGGGGTCAGAACACTGAAGCTTTCTTT.

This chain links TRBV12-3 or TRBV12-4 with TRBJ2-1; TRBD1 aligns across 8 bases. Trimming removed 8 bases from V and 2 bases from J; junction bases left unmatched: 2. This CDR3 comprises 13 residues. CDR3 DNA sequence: TGTGCCAGCGCAGGGGGCCCCTACAATGAGCAGTTCTTC. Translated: CASAGGPYNEQFF.

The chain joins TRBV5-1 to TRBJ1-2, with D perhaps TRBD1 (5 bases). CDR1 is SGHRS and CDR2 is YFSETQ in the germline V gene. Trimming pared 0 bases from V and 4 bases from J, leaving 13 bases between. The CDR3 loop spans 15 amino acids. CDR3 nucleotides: TGCGCCAGCAGCTTGGAATGGGGGGATGTCTATGGCTACACCTTC. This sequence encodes CASSLEWGDVYGYTF.

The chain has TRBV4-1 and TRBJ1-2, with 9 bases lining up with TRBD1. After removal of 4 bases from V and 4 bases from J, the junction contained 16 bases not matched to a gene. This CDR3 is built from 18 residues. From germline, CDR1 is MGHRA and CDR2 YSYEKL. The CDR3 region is CASSPGTGKGVRGYGYTF. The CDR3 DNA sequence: TGCGCCAGCAGCCCTGGGACAGGGAAGGGAGTACGAGGCTATGGCTACACCTTC.

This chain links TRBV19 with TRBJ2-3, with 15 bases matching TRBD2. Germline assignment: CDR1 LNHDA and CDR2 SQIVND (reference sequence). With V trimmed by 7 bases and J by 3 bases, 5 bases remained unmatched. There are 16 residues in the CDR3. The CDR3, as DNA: TGTGCCAGTAAGAGGACTAGCGGGAGGGTGACAGATACGCAGTATTTT. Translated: CASKRTSGRVTDTQYF.

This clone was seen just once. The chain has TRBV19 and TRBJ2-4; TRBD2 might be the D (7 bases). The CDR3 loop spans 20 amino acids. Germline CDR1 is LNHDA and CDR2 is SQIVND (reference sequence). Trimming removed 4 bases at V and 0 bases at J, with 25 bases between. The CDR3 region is CASSKERGAFQGIAKNIQYF. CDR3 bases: TGTGCCAGTAGTAAGGAACGGGGGGCGTTTCAGGGTATAGCCAAAAACATTCAGTACTTC. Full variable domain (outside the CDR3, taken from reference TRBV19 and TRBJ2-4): DGGITQSPKYLFRKEGQNVTLSCEQNLNHDAMYWYRQDPGQGLRLIYYSQIVNDFQKGDIAEGYSVSREKKESFPLTVTSAQKNPTAFYLCASSKERGAFQGIAKNIQYFGAGTRLSVL.

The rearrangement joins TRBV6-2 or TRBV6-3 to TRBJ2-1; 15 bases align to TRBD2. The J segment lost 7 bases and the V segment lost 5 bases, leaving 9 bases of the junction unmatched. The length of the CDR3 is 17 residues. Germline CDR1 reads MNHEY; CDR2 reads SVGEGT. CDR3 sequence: CASSGRTSGRAVNEQFF. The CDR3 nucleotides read TGTGCCAGCAGTGGGCGGACTAGCGGGAGGGCTGTTAATGAGCAGTTCTTC.

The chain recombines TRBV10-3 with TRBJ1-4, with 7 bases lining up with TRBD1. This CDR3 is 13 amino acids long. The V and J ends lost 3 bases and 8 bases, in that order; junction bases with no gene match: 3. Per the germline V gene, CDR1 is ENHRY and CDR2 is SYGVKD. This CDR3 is CAISEDRVEKLFF. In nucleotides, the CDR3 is TGTGCCATCAGTGAAGACAGGGTGGAAAAACTGTTTTTT.

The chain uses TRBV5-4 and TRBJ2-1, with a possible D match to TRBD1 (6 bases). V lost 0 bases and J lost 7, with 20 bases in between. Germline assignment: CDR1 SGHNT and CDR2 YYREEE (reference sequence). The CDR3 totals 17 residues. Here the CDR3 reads CASSLGFAQGQGNEQFF. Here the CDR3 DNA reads TGTGCCAGCAGCTTGGGTTTCGCGCAGGGTCAGGGGAATGAGCAGTTCTTC.

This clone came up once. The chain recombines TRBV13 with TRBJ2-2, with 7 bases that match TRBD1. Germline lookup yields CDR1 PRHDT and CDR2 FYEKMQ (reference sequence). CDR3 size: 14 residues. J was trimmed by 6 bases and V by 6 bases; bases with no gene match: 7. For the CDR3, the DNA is TGTGCCAGCAGTTCCGACAGGGAGTCCGGGGAGCTGTTTTTT. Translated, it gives CASSSDRESGELFF.

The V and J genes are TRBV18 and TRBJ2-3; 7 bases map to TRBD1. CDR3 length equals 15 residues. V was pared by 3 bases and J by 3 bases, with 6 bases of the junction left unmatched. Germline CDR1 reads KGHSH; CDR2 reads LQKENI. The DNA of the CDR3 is TGTGCCAGCTCACCGAATCGACAGGGTACAGATACGCAGTATTTT. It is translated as CASSPNRQGTDTQYF.

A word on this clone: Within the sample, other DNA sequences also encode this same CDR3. CDR3 sequence reads: CASSLGSGGTDTQYF. DNA of the CDR3: TGCGCCAGCAGCTTGGGTAGCGGAGGCACAGATACGCAGTATTTT. The gene calls are TRBV5-1 and TRBJ2-3, with D perhaps matching TRBD2 (6 bases). Germline V gene lookup returns CDR1 SGHRS and CDR2 YFSETQ. Trimming shortened V by 0 bases and J by 1 base, and 9 bases separated the two germline ends. The CDR3 covers 15 residues.